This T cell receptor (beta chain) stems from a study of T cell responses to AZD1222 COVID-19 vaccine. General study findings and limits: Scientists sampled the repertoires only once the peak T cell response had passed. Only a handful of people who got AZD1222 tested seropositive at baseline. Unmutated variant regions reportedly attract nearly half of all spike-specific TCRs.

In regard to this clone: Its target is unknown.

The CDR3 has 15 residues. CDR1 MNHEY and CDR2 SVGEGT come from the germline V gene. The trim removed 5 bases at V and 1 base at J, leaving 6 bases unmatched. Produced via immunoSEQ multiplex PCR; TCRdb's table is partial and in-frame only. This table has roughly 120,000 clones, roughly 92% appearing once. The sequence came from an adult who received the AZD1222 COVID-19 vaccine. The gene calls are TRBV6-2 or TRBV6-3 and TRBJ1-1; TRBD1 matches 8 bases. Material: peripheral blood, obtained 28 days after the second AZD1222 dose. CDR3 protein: CASSQRQGRNTEAFF. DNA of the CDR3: TGTGCCAGCAGTCAACGACAGGGGAGGAACACTGAAGCTTTCTTT.